Shown below are 17 T cell receptor beta chains from a single sample sequenced in a study of CXCR3-negative and CXCR3-positive naive CD8 T cells (dated by TCRdb to between 2017 and 2020). Sequencing instrument: NextSeq 550. The Human TCR Profiling Kit (MiLaboratory) was used to prepare UMI-labeled 5' RACE TRB cDNA libraries. Reprocessed by TCRdb, the reads give a single entry per CDR3 protein sequence, without DNA. In this sample's table one finds tens of thousands of distinct CDR3 sequences. The ten largest make up around 4.8% of the sample. For these receptors, no antigen is known. Broader findings and caveats from the paper: TRB CDR3s from CXCR3-positive naive cells showed higher hydrophobicity (lower Kidera factor 4), lower energy, and higher strength and volume indices than CXCR3-negative naive cells.

Sequencing was performed on naive CXCR3+ CD8+ T cells from blood. This sample's cell subset or site label indicates: CD45RO-CCR7+CD27+CD95- naive CD8+ T cells expressing CXCR3 (TNR3+). The receptor source for this set is a human donor in good health. Some clones in this sample may be carry-over from other donors' samples.

The chain links TRBV6-2 or TRBV6-3 to TRBJ2-7; TCRdb selects TRBD2, and the lack of DNA leaves this call unchecked. Germline values: CDR1 MNHEY, CDR2 SVGEGT. CDR3 size: 14 residues. Here the CDR3 reads CASSYSGPTYEQYF.

This chain joins TRBV5-5 and TRBJ2-1. The CDR3 totals 11 residues. Looked up from germline, CDR1 is SGHKS and CDR2 is YYEKEE (reference sequence). This chain's CDR3 is CASTFSYEQFF.

This chain links TRBV7-9 with TRBJ2-2; absent DNA, TCRdb's TRBD1 call cannot be checked. Germline V lookup: CDR1 SEHNR, CDR2 FQNEAQ (reference sequence). CDR3 length equals 16 residues. Here the CDR3 reads CASSPVDSSDTGELFF.

The chain employs TRBV29-1 and TRBJ1-2; as DNA is missing, the TRBD1 call by TCRdb cannot be tested. Germline CDR1 SQVTM, CDR2 ANQGSEA. The CDR3 runs 13 residues. The CDR3 region is CSVEWGQNYGYTF.

The V call is TRBV28, the J call TRBJ2-7; the TCRdb call, TRBD1, lacks DNA for checking. Germline CDR1 reads MDHEN; CDR2 reads SYDVKM. The CDR3 consists of 15 residues. Here the CDR3 reads CASRDPGTVSYEQYF. Full variable domain (missing parts from reference TRBV28 and TRBJ2-7): DVKVTQSSRYLVKRTGEKVFLECVQDMDHENMFWYRQDPGLGLRLIYFSYDVKMKEKGDIPEGYSVSREKKERFSLILESASTNQTSMYLCASRDPGTVSYEQYFGPGTRLTVT.

The rearrangement joins TRBV3-1 to TRBJ1-2; TCRdb picks TRBD1, but there is no DNA to check that call. Germline CDR1 LGHDT, CDR2 YNNKEL (reference sequence). The CDR3 has 16 residues. The CDR3 protein is CASSQEMKGTDYGYTF.

The chain couples TRBV5-6 to TRBJ2-3; TCRdb proposes TRBD1, but this gene call is untestable without DNA. The CDR3 covers 13 residues. Per germline, CDR1 SGHDT and CDR2 YYEEEE. The chain's CDR3 is CASSISSGGTQYF.

The chain couples TRBV15 to TRBJ2-1; with no DNA, the TCRdb D assignment of TRBD2 cannot be verified. There are 14 residues in the CDR3. Germline CDR1 and CDR2: LNHNV and YYDKDF (reference sequence). The CDR3 is CATSRGLEWDEQFF.

The chain employs TRBV7-8 and TRBJ2-3; without DNA, the TCRdb call of TRBD1 cannot be checked. The germline gives CDR1 SGHVS, CDR2 FQNEAQ. CDR3 length: 16 amino acids. The CDR3 protein is CASSIRGGGYTDTQYF.

This chain joins TRBV7-9 and TRBJ2-5; the TCRdb D gene call, TRBD1, has no DNA to confirm it. Germline CDR1 and CDR2: SEHNR and FQNEAQ (reference sequence). This CDR3 contains 15 residues. CDR3: CASSGTQGSWETQYF.

J is TRBJ1-2 and V is TRBV20-1; without DNA, the TCRdb call of TRBD1 cannot be checked. Germline V gives CDR1 DFQATT, CDR2 SNEGSKA (reference sequence). The CDR3 loop spans 13 amino acids. The CDR3 protein is CSAAGRGDYGYTF.

This CDR3 reads CASSYSGGGELFF. V usage is TRBV6-5 and J usage is TRBJ2-2; TCRdb names TRBD1, which stays unverified in the absence of DNA. CDR3 length: 13 residues. Germline CDR1 and CDR2: MNHEY and SVGAGI.

The V and J genes are TRBV28 and TRBJ2-7; TCRdb calls TRBD2, which cannot be checked without DNA. The CDR3 length is 16 residues. The germline CDR1 and CDR2 sequences are MDHEN and SYDVKM. This chain's CDR3 is CASRLGLAPNEGEQYF.

V is TRBV7-2 and J is TRBJ2-7. This CDR3 contains 14 residues. The germline V gene encodes CDR1 SGHTA and CDR2 FQGNSA. The CDR3 sequence: CASSLAAQVDEQYF.

The chain has TRBV6-2 or TRBV6-3 and TRBJ2-1; TCRdb lists TRBD1, though no DNA is available to test this call. Germline V lookup: CDR1 MNHEY, CDR2 SVGEGT. This CDR3 has 15 residues. Here the CDR3 reads CASSSGQGEYNEQFF.

V is TRBV7-3 and J is TRBJ2-7; TCRdb's D call of TRBD2 is untestable without DNA. This CDR3 comprises 14 residues. Per the germline V gene, CDR1 is SGHTA and CDR2 is FQGTGA. The CDR3 loop is CASSLQGPTYEQYF.

The chain has TRBV14 and TRBJ2-3; the TCRdb call, TRBD2, lacks DNA for checking. The germline V gene has CDR1 SGHDN and CDR2 FVKESK. The CDR3 covers 17 residues. CDR3 amino acids: CASSQDLGHGWADTQYF. The entire variable domain, with the rest obtained from reference TRBV14 and TRBJ2-3, is as follows: EAGVTQFPSHSVIEKGQTVTLRCDPISGHDNLYWYRRVMGKEIKFLLHFVKESKQDESGMPNNRFLAERTGGTYSTLKVQPAELEDSGVYFCASSQDLGHGWADTQYFGPGTRLTVL.